Listed below are T cell receptor beta chains from one sample, sequenced in a study of human CD8 memory T cell subsets. TCRdb re-called the 5' RACE reads and catalogs CDR3 proteins one per entry, DNA excluded. The sample holds approximately 9,300 distinct CDR3 sequences. Input material: CD8+ stem-like memory T cells (TSCM and TCM) sorted from PBMCs. The receptor set was obtained from a human donor in good health. The CDR3 runs from the conserved cysteine through the conserved F or W. Where a row states a size, it is once, few, many or the class of an expanded clone; other rows omit it.

J gene	V gene	CDR3 length	clone size	CDR3 protein
TRBJ2-5	TRBV29-1	15	medium-sized	CSVGSGTSVQETQYF
TRBJ1-1	TRBV20-1	17	NA	CSARDLVATRTNTEAFF
TRBJ2-1	TRBV5-5	14	medium-sized	CASSSEGFDNEQFF
TRBJ2-1	TRBV15	14	medium-sized	CATSRESGGNEQFF
TRBJ2-1	TRBV20-1	13	medium-sized	CSGLSISYNEQFF
TRBJ1-4	TRBV6-6	16	NA	CASRNDRARGNEKLFF
TRBJ2-5	TRBV20-1	12	NA	CSANRVQETQYF
TRBJ1-1	TRBV4-1	14	NA	CASSQGRGNTEAFF
TRBJ2-1	TRBV9	18	NA	CASSVNPMQSGRYNEQFF
TRBJ2-1	TRBV2	13	NA	CASKSLAGYEQFF
TRBJ2-1	TRBV7-2	12	NA	CASSLGLGEQFF
TRBJ1-2	TRBV12-3/TRBV12-4	15	NA	CASSFKLPGERGYTF
TRBJ2-2	TRBV4-2	15	NA	CASSQDRYGPGSCFF
TRBJ1-2	TRBV29-1	11	medium-sized	CSVEDHNGYTF
TRBJ1-1	TRBV7-9	15	medium-sized	CASSPRGTGDTEAFF
TRBJ1-2	TRBV29-1	14	large	CSVQTTGTVYGYTF